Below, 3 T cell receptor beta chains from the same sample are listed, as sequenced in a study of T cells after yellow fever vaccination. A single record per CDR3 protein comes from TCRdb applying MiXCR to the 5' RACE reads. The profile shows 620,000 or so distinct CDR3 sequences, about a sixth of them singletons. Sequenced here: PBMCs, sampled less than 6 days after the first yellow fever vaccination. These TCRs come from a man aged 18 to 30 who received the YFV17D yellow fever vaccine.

The CDR3 DNA sequence: TGCGCCAGCAGCCAAGATCGGGGGACCCGGTGGGAGACCCAGTACTTC. Residues: CASSQDRGTRWETQYF. The V gene is TRBV4-3, the J gene TRBJ2-5, with D possibly being TRBD2 (6 bases). The CDR3 totals 16 residues. CDR1 and CDR2 (germline): LGHNA, YSLEER. Trimming cost V 0 bases and J 5 bases, with 16 bases left between them.

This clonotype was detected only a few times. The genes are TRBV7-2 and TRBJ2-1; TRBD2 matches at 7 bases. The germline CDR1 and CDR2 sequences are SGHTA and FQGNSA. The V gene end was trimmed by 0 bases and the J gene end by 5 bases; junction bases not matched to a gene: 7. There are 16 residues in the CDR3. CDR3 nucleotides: TGTGCCAGCAGCTTAGCGGGAGGGGCAGGGCACAATGAGCAGTTCTTC. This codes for CASSLAGGAGHNEQFF.

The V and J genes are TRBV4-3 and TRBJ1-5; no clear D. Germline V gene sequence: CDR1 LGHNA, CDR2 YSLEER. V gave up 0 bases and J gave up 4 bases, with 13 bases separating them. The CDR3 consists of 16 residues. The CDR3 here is CASSQDWVIGNQPQHF. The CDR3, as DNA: TGCGCCAGCAGCCAAGATTGGGTCATCGGGAATCAGCCCCAGCATTTT.